These T cell receptor beta chains were read from a single sample in a study of blood T cells in healthy people across ages. TCRdb recomputed calls from the 5' RACE reads with MiXCR, one row per CDR3 protein. The sample holds about 750,000 distinct CDR3 sequences, about 48% seen once. Sequencing was done on a sample of blood. The receptors come from a man older than 75 in good health. The CDR3 runs from the conserved cysteine through the conserved F or W. Each record gives: D gene, clone size, V gene, J gene, CDR3 DNA, CDR3 protein. D genes are given only for firm matches. Clone size is given for some rows only: seen once, a few or many times, or a class if the clone is expanded.

>TRBD2|.|TRBV6-5|TRBJ2-7
TGTGCCAGCAGGAGACTAGCGGGAAGCTCCTACGAGCAGTACTTC
CASRRLAGSSYEQYF
>.|few|TRBV20-1|TRBJ2-7
TGCAGTGCTAGACTCCCCTTAACCTACGAGCAGTACTTC
CSARLPLTYEQYF
>.|.|TRBV27|TRBJ2-1
TGTGCCAGCAGTCCCCCCTTGGGAGGCGGACATGAGCAGTTCTTC
CASSPPLGGGHEQFF
>TRBD1|.|TRBV7-2|TRBJ1-2
TGTGCCAGCCGCCGAGGGACAGCCTATGGCTACACCTTC
CASRRGTAYGYTF
>.|few|TRBV6-5|TRBJ2-1
TGTGCCAGCAGGGACTTCAATGAGCAGTTCTTC
CASRDFNEQFF
>TRBD2|.|TRBV5-1|TRBJ2-1
TGCGCCAGCAGCCCCACGGGTAGCGGGGTTGAGCAGTTCTTC
CASSPTGSGVEQFF
>.|.|TRBV21-1|TRBJ2-7
TGTGCCAGTAGCTCCGCCCTGTGGGGGCTGGAGGCCGTCTACGAGCAGTACTTC
CASSSALWGLEAVYEQYF
>TRBD2|.|TRBV27|TRBJ2-1
TGTGCCAGCAGTTTAAAGGGAGCGGGATACAATGAGCAGTTCTTC
CASSLKGAGYNEQFF
>.|few|TRBV27|TRBJ2-7
TGTGCCAGCAGCGCGCTGGGGGAGCCGACCTACGAGCAGTACTTC
CASSALGEPTYEQYF
>.|.|TRBV11-2|TRBJ1-2
TGTGCCAGCAGCCCCGGGAACAGGGTCTATGGCTACACCTTC
CASSPGNRVYGYTF
>.|.|TRBV5-4|TRBJ2-1
TGTGCCAGCAGTTCCTGGGGAGCGGGCAATGAGCAGTTCTTC
CASSSWGAGNEQFF
>TRBD2|few|TRBV6-2/TRBV6-3|TRBJ2-7
TGTGCCAGCAGTTACACTCAGGTGGGACTAGCGGGAGTCTACGAGCAGTACTTC
CASSYTQVGLAGVYEQYF
>TRBD1|.|TRBV18|TRBJ2-6
TGTGCCAGCTCACCACAGGTTTTAGCGAAGGGGGCCAACGCCCTGACTTTC
CASSPQVLAKGANALTF
>.|.|TRBV12-3/TRBV12-4|TRBJ2-1
TGTGCCAGCAGTTTTATAACGAGCGGGCCACCGCTCGGCAATGAGCAGTTCTTC
CASSFITSGPPLGNEQFF
>.|few|TRBV7-2|TRBJ2-3
TGTGCCAGCAGGGTATTCCTCCTAAGCACAGATACGCAGTATTTT
CASRVFLLSTDTQYF
>.|.|TRBV3-1|TRBJ1-6
TGTGCCACCCGACAGGCGGGTTCACCCCTCCACTTT
CATRQAGSPLHF
>.|.|TRBV20-1|TRBJ2-7
TGCAGTGCTAGAGGGGCTGTAGGCTACGAGCAGTACTTC
CSARGAVGYEQYF
>.|few|TRBV2|TRBJ1-2
TGTGCCAGCAGTCGGGATTTAACTAACTATGGCTACACCTTC
CASSRDLTNYGYTF
>.|.|TRBV5-1|TRBJ2-1
TGCGCCAGCAGCGACCAACGGGAAACTGAGCAGTTCTTC
CASSDQRETEQFF
>TRBD1|.|TRBV24-1|TRBJ1-2
TGTGCCACCAGTACCGGCGGGGACAGGGGCTATGGCTACACCTTC
CATSTGGDRGYGYTF
>.|.|TRBV29-1|TRBJ1-2
TGCAGCGTTACTCATAACCCGGGACTCGGAGGCTACACCTTC
CSVTHNPGLGGYTF
>TRBD1|few|TRBV29-1|TRBJ1-1
TGCAGCGTCTCTCTCGTCCAGGGGGGTACTGAAGCTTTCTTT
CSVSLVQGGTEAFF
>TRBD1|few|TRBV14|TRBJ2-1
TGTGCCAGCAGCCAAGATCTTAGGGGACAGAAGCAGTTCTTC
CASSQDLRGQKQFF
>TRBD2|.|TRBV3-1|TRBJ2-1
TGTGCCAGCAGCCAAGGTAGCGGGACATACAATGAGCAGTTCTTC
CASSQGSGTYNEQFF
>.|few|TRBV7-2|TRBJ2-7
TGTGCCAGCAGGGGAAGAGGAAACGAGCAGTACTTC
CASRGRGNEQYF
>.|.|TRBV7-8|TRBJ1-2
TGTGCCAGCAGCTTAGTTCTAGGGTACGCCTATGGCTACACCTTC
CASSLVLGYAYGYTF
>.|few|TRBV20-1|TRBJ1-5
TGCAGTGCCCCCTCCCTCGACAGCACCCTAGGGCGTCAGCCCCAGCATTTT
CSAPSLDSTLGRQPQHF
>.|.|TRBV29-1|TRBJ2-1
TGCAGCGTCCGGGGGACGGGGATGAACAATGAGCAGTTCTTC
CSVRGTGMNNEQFF
>.|few|TRBV3-1|TRBJ1-2
TGTGCCAGCAGCCGAGGGGAAGGCTATGGCTACACCTTC
CASSRGEGYGYTF
>TRBD2|.|TRBV9|TRBJ2-3
TGTGCCAGCAGCGTAGTTGGTAGCGGGGGACCAGATACGCAGTATTTT
CASSVVGSGGPDTQYF
>.|.|TRBV12-3/TRBV12-4|TRBJ2-7
TGTGCCAGCAGGAGAGGGGGAGTCTACGAGCAGTACTTC
CASRRGGVYEQYF
>TRBD2|.|TRBV3-1|TRBJ2-5
TGTGCCAGCAGCCAAGAAAGACGGGAGGGTGTCCTGGTGCAGTACTTC
CASSQERREGVLVQYF